These T cell receptor beta chains were read from a single sample in a study of T cell changes during pregnancy in multiple sclerosis. TCRdb keeps only in-frame clones here, not all; method: immunoSEQ multiplex PCR. The sample carries around 96,000 clones, about 94% recorded once. Sample: peripheral blood, taken after pregnancy. These receptors came from a female donor in good health, enrolled as a control in a pregnancy study. Each CDR3 is given with its conserved first and last residue. D genes are given only for firm matches. Expanded clones get a size class; other rows say once, few or many, or leave the size out.

CDR3: CASSPSPGGLYEQYF
DNA: TGTGCCAGCAGTCCATCCCCGGGAGGCCTATACGAGCAGTACTTC
D: TRBD2
V: TRBV27
J: TRBJ2-7
size: NA

CDR3: CASSNNYEQYF
DNA: TGTGCCAGCAGTAACAACTACGAGCAGTACTTC
D: NA
V: TRBV27
J: TRBJ2-7
size: few

CDR3: CASSISGQGAHETQYF
DNA: TGTGCCAGTAGTATTAGCGGACAGGGGGCGCATGAGACCCAGTACTTC
D: TRBD1
V: TRBV19
J: TRBJ2-5
size: NA

CDR3: CASSSGPQETQYF
DNA: TGCGCCAGCAGTAGCGGGCCCCAAGAGACCCAGTACTTC
D: TRBD2
V: TRBV5-1
J: TRBJ2-5
size: NA

CDR3: CASSLRAHRENTIYF
DNA: TGTGCCAGCAGTCTCAGGGCCCACCGGGAGAACACCATATATTTT
D: NA
V: TRBV27
J: TRBJ1-3
size: NA

CDR3: CASSALSGLYNEQFF
DNA: TGTGCCAGCAGCGCTTTATCAGGGCTCTACAATGAGCAGTTCTTC
D: NA
V: TRBV9
J: TRBJ2-1
size: NA

CDR3: CASSLERLLGGRNTDTQYF
DNA: TGTGCCAGCAGCTTAGAGAGGCTGCTCGGAGGCAGAAACACAGATACGCAGTATTTT
D: NA
V: TRBV11-3
J: TRBJ2-3
size: NA

CDR3: CATSSGLEGYNEQFF
DNA: TGTGCCACCAGCAGCGGACTAGAGGGATACAATGAGCAGTTCTTC
D: TRBD2
V: TRBV15
J: TRBJ2-1
size: NA

CDR3: CASSQAELPTYEQYF
DNA: TGCGCCAGCAGCCAAGCAGAACTACCAACCTACGAGCAGTACTTC
D: NA
V: TRBV4-1
J: TRBJ2-7
size: NA

CDR3: CASSQAPGIYEQYF
DNA: TGCGCCAGCAGCCAAGCTCCGGGGATCTACGAGCAGTACTTC
D: NA
V: TRBV4-1
J: TRBJ2-7
size: once

CDR3: CATQGLWIETQYF
DNA: TGTGCCACTCAGGGGTTATGGATAGAGACCCAGTACTTC
D: NA
V: TRBV6-6
J: TRBJ2-5
size: NA

CDR3: CASSLGQGRLAPSNEQFF
DNA: TGTGCCAGCAGCTTGGGACAGGGACGACTAGCGCCCTCCAATGAGCAGTTCTTC
D: NA
V: TRBV7-9
J: TRBJ2-1
size: NA

CDR3: CASSQRTGTPNYGYTF
DNA: TGTGCCAGCAGCCAAAGGACAGGGACTCCTAACTATGGCTACACCTTC
D: TRBD1
V: TRBV14
J: TRBJ1-2
size: NA

CDR3: CASSPGQGNGGYTF
DNA: TGTGCCAGCAGCCCTGGACAGGGGAACGGCGGCTACACCTTC
D: TRBD1
V: TRBV28
J: TRBJ1-2
size: NA

CDR3: CASSSDNSNQPQHF
DNA: TGTGCCAGTAGTAGTGACAATAGCAATCAGCCCCAGCATTTT
D: NA
V: TRBV19
J: TRBJ1-5
size: NA

CDR3: CASSQGQNNQPQHF
DNA: TGTGCCAGCAGTCAAGGACAGAACAATCAGCCCCAGCATTTT
D: NA
V: TRBV2
J: TRBJ1-5
size: NA

CDR3: CASSATGDSYEQYF
DNA: TGTGCCAGCAGCGCCACAGGCGACAGCTACGAGCAGTACTTC
D: NA
V: TRBV9
J: TRBJ2-7
size: NA

CDR3: CASNSGSYEQYF
DNA: TGTGCCAGCAATAGCGGGAGCTACGAGCAGTACTTC
D: TRBD2
V: TRBV28
J: TRBJ2-7
size: NA

CDR3: CASSSRASTEAFF
DNA: TGTGCCAGCAGCTCCAGGGCGTCCACTGAAGCTTTCTTT
D: NA
V: TRBV11-3
J: TRBJ1-1
size: NA

CDR3: CASSSRPGRNEKLFF
DNA: TGTGCCAGCAGCTCTCGACCAGGGCGGAATGAAAAACTGTTTTTT
D: NA
V: TRBV7-2
J: TRBJ1-4
size: NA

CDR3: CASSQVGAPQPQHF
DNA: TGCGCCAGCAGCCAAGTAGGGGCCCCTCAGCCCCAGCATTTT
D: NA
V: TRBV4-1
J: TRBJ1-5
size: NA

CDR3: CVSSGWGGREETQYF
DNA: TGTGTCAGCAGTGGTTGGGGAGGCAGGGAAGAGACCCAGTACTTC
D: NA
V: TRBV25-1
J: TRBJ2-5
size: once

CDR3: CASSSLAPRDEQYF
DNA: TGTGCCAGCAGCTCCCTAGCGCCAAGGGACGAGCAGTACTTC
D: NA
V: TRBV5-6
J: TRBJ2-7
size: NA

CDR3: CATSGRPGNLYGYTF
DNA: TGTGCCACCAGCGGCCGGCCCGGGAATCTCTATGGCTACACCTTC
D: NA
V: TRBV15
J: TRBJ1-2
size: NA

CDR3: CASSVGTFPSGANVLTF
DNA: TGCGCCAGCAGCGTAGGGACTTTCCCCTCTGGGGCCAACGTCCTGACTTTC
D: NA
V: TRBV5-1
J: TRBJ2-6
size: NA